This T cell receptor beta chain was retrieved from a study of technical replicates of blood from a few donors (dated 2017 in TCRdb). Measured from the cysteine to the phenylalanine, the CDR3 is 14 residues long. Of the read, only the CDR3 DNA is kept; its 42 bases are in frame from base 1. The germline V gene (reference sequence) supplies CDR1 SEHNR and CDR2 FQNEAQ. V and J are truncated by 1 base and 2 bases respectively, leaving an intervening sequence of 8 bases. Libraries were built with the immunoSEQ multiplex PCR assay. Held by TCRdb, this immuneACCESS table contains in-frame sequences only and omits some clones. Under half of the omission traces to an unresolved V gene where checked; the cause of the rest is unknown. This sample has around 80,000 clones in its table, and 95% to 98% of those were observed once. The top ten hold approximately 0.14% of the sample. A word on this clone: There is no known antigen for this receptor. Base qualities are not recorded, but no much larger clone differs from it by a single base.

The rearranged segments are TRBV7-9 and TRBJ1-1, with the D gene too uncertain to name. This sequence was found in a human donor in good health. The material sequenced was T cells isolated from PBMCs. The CDR3 reads as follows: CASSLGQINTEAFF. DNA sequence: TGTGCCAGCAGCTTAGGGCAGATAAACACTGAAGCTTTCTTT.